This T cell receptor (beta chain) came from a study of cytomegalovirus exposure and HLA in healthy donors. Points from the study as a whole: In a later analysis, a missense DCLRE1C variant was linked to TCR beta V- and J-gene trimming. The authors listed around 150 TCR beta chains as cytomegalovirus-associated.

Each donor's status was that of a healthy bone marrow donor. The V and J ends lost 3 bases and 7 bases respectively, with 10 bases between them. This CDR3 is built from 13 residues. Per germline, CDR1 MDHEN and CDR2 SYDVKM. 13 Jbeta primers and 60 Vbeta primers were used for the PCR. Clones were read by immunoSEQ multiplex PCR, and TCRdb kept only the in-frame ones, dropping some. This table holds 150,000 to 200,000 clones, over 80% found once. Turning to this clone: Its antigen is not identified.

This sequence joins TRBV28 and TRBJ2-1; no firm D call. The sequenced material came from PBMCs. The TCR sequence derives from a girl under 18 in good health and CMV-seropositive. CDR3 region: CASSFVDGNEQFF. CDR3 nucleotides: TGTGCCAGCAGTTTTGTCGACGGGAATGAGCAGTTCTTC.